The clone carrying this T cell receptor (beta chain) was counted only a few times. Its antigen remains unidentified. These data come from a study of identical twins. Study conclusions and caveats: There is a chance that invariant MAIT and iNKT cells partially muddied zero-insertion analyses.

The germline CDR1 and CDR2 sequences are MNHNS and SASEGT. The CDR3 is 13 amino acids. V gave up 6 bases and J gave up 8 bases, with 16 bases separating them. From the 5' RACE reads, TCRdb called clonotypes with MiXCR, one entry per CDR3 protein. The table records under 300,000 distinct CDR3 sequences, roughly 13% of them present only once. The same sample was also used in a study of yellow fever vaccine responses in identical twins.

The sequencing input was memory (CD45RO+) T cells sorted from blood. The TCR comes from a woman younger than 30 in good health. The chain links TRBV6-1 to TRBJ1-2, with D possibly being TRBD1 (6 bases). The chain's CDR3 is CASRQGGTQGYTF. DNA for the CDR3: TGTGCCAGCAGACAAGGGGGTACCCAAGGCTACACCTTC.